The TCR beta chain described here comes from a study of T cell responses to AZD1222 COVID-19 vaccine. The protocol was immunoSEQ multiplex PCR, while the TCRdb copy is restricted to in-frame clones and leaves out a portion. The data show roughly 150,000 clones, with around 89% seen just once and roughly 4.7% held by the top ten. The source material was peripheral blood, sampled on day 0 of AZD1222 vaccination. This receptor was identified in an adult in good health.

The DNA of the CDR3 is TGTGCCAGCAGCTTGGTCGCGGGATCTCCCTACAATCAGCCCCAGCATTTT. It is translated as CASSLVAGSPYNQPQHF. This chain joins TRBV5-5 and TRBJ1-5, with no clear D. This CDR3 has 17 amino acids. Germline-derived CDR1 and CDR2 are SGHKS and YYEKEE (reference sequence). The V gene lost 0 bases and the J gene lost 3 bases, with 16 bases spanning the gap.